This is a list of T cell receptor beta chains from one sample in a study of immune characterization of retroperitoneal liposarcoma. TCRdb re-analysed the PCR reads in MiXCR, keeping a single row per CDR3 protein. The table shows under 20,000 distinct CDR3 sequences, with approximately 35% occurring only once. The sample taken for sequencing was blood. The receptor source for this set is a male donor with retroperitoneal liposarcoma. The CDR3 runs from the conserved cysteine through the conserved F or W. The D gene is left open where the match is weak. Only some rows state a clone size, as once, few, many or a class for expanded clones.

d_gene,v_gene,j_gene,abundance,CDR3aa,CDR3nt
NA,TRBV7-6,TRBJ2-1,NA,CASSLGAGNEQFF,TGTGCCAGCAGCTTAGGGGCGGGAAATGAGCAGTTCTTC
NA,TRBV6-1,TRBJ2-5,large,CASSLDGGALSQETQYF,TGTGCCAGCAGTCTGGATGGAGGGGCCCTCTCCCAAGAGACCCAGTACTTC
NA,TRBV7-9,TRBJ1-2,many,CASTPTPFYGYTF,TGTGCCAGCACTCCAACCCCTTTCTATGGCTACACCTTC
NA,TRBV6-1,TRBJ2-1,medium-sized,CASTSATGHPWGYF,TGTGCCAGCACCTCTGCGACAGGCCACCCCTGGGGGTACTTC
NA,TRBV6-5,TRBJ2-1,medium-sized,CASSYRGTGLFF,TGTGCCAGCAGTTATCGCGGGACCGGCTTGTTCTTC
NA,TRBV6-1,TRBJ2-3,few,CASKTGGRGTDTQYF,TGTGCCAGCAAGACGGGGGGAAGGGGGACAGATACGCAGTATTTT
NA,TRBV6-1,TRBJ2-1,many,CASSGPGRGGNNEQFF,TGTGCCAGCAGTGGACCAGGGAGGGGGGGAAACAATGAGCAGTTCTTC
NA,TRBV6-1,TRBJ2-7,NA,CASSLNSYEQYF,TGTGCCAGCAGCCTCAACTCCTACGAGCAGTACTTC
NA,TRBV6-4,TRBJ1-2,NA,CASSEFLGSYGYTF,TGTGCCAGCAGTGAGTTTTTGGGGAGCTATGGCTACACCTTC
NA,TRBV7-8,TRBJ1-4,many,CASSNWQEKLFF,TGTGCCAGCAGCAATTGGCAGGAAAAACTGTTTTTT
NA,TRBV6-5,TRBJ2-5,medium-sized,CASSYSSIREQGETQYF,TGTGCCAGCAGTTACTCGAGTATCCGGGAGCAGGGAGAGACCCAGTACTTC
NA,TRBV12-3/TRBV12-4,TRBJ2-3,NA,CASSGWGSTDTQYF,TGTGCCAGCAGCGGTTGGGGGAGCACAGATACGCAGTATTTT